This T cell receptor (gamma chain) was captured in a study of γδ T cells in repeated Plasmodium falciparum infection. Study details: Donors were malaria-exposed Malian children or age- and gender-matched Australian children. Malaria-naive adults were infected with P. falciparum NF54 four times over around 600 days. Sampling occurred at baseline, pre-infection for selected infections, and 21 days post-infection. Study-level results: Malian children's Vdelta2-negative repertoires appeared more expanded and less diverse than Australians'.

The CDR3 spans 14 residues. The ends lost 6 bases at V and 2 bases at J; junction bases unmatched: 6. Germline V gene sequence: CDR1 GITISATS, CDR2 ISYDGTV (reference sequence). TCRdb reran clone calling via CATT on the multiplex PCR reads. The profile shows 25,000 to 35,000 gamma-chain clones, 1.4% of them singletons. Flow sorting of PBMC yielded separate Vgamma9/Vdelta2+ and Vdelta2-negative gammadelta T cell populations for bulk repertoire analysis. This clone was found a few times. Its antigen is not known. TCRdb's protein, taken from a much larger clone, differs from this DNA's translation at residue 6, likely owing to a read error; the protein displayed comes from the DNA.

The TCR originated in a pool of human donors (malaria-infected and uninfected, not separated). The chain couples TRGV9 to TRGJP2. TCRdb is silent on the J gene; assignment here came from matching the DNA to germline. Source material: gamma-delta T cells from blood. CDR3 region: CALWTNSSDWIKTF. CDR3 coding DNA: TGTGCCTTGTGGACCAACAGTAGTGATTGGATCAAGACGTTT.